Sequencing of this TCR beta chain was carried out in a study of blood T cell repertoires in COVID-19. Overall study: Collection of acute and convalescent COVID-19 samples took place in the United States, Italy and Spain. Sources were T cells, B-cell-depleted T cells, or PBMCs; the material itself was cDNA or gDNA.

Authors' methods: Using reference gene primer amplification, nucleated cell counts were estimated. Here immunoSEQ multiplex PCR was the method, and the copy in TCRdb shows in-frame clones only, minus some. From that table come the V and J calls and clone size; the DNA was used to work out D and trimming. The repertoire holds under 300,000 clones, with approximately 85% as singletons. The CDR3 totals 15 residues. V shed 0 bases, J shed 4 bases, and the junction held 3 bases outside the gene matches. The V gene's germline CDR1 is LNHNV and CDR2 YYDKDF (reference sequence). Sequenced: peripheral blood. The chain joins TRBV15 to TRBJ2-7; 10 bases map to TRBD1. The origin of this receptor is a man at least 80 years old with acute or convalescent COVID-19. The CDR3 sequence is CATSRERTGGYEQYF. CDR3 in DNA: TGTGCCACCAGCAGAGAACGGACAGGGGGGTACGAGCAGTACTTC.